This T cell receptor (beta chain) appears in the sequencing data of a study of blood T cell repertoires in COVID-19 (dated by TCRdb to about 2020). For context, the study as a whole: Collaborator samples came from the United States, Italy and Spain and covered acute and convalescent phases of COVID-19. The material from the prospective study consisted of cDNA or gDNA derived from T cells, B-cell-depleted T cells, or PBMCs. Subjects who had been exposed to COVID-19, were actively infected with it, or had recovered from it provided the deeply sampled blood TCRbeta repertoires that made up the dataset. The sample metadata nearly always contained a de-identified subject ID, COVID-19 status, age in years and sex. Samples came from the ongoing ImmuneRACE study (first 160 participants) plus 1,254 subjects from 6 global collaborators. The repertoires were made available in a free public database intended to serve as a resource for research on the immune response to SARS-CoV-2. Where HLA class I and class II types were available, the types were taken from metadata supplied by the sample provider, not from assay-based typing. Beyond this particular receptor, the publication reports: The quantity of clinical and demographic metadata differed by source and by participant and was supplied without curation.

Turning to this clone: Its antigen is not yet known. No base quality information exists; no much larger clone differs at one position.

TCRbeta CDR3 regions were amplified from genomic DNA using the immunoSEQ Assay, a bias-controlled multiplex PCR. The original pipeline was this. Within the assay, amplification of reference gene primers was used to estimate how many nucleated cells each sample contained. Sequence reads were collapsed and filtered to measure the absolute abundance of every unique TCRbeta CDR3 rearrangement. Productive Simpson clonality was computed per sample as the square root of Simpson's diversity index over productive rearrangements. TCRdb re-hosts the immuneACCESS table, in-frame sequences only. Its copies lack some clones; in the studies checked, an unresolved V gene accounts for under half of them, and the cause for the rest is not known. D and trimming come from the DNA, and the V and J calls and clone size come from that table. The sample table shows 300,000 or so clones, and about 87% are seen once. The ten largest make up 5.5% to 7% of the sample.

Another Seattle source contributed samples from volunteer blood donors who had recovered from COVID-19. Each collaborating institution followed its own protocols to collect whole blood in K2EDTA tubes. Collaborator samples were shipped for TCRbeta analysis as frozen whole blood, isolated PBMCs, or DNA extracted from either sample type. Reading from cysteine to phenylalanine, the CDR3 counts 12 amino acids. The retained sequence is limited to the CDR3, 36 bases, with the frame set at the first base. Per the germline V gene, KGHDR is the CDR1 and SFDVKD is the CDR2. V is reduced by 2 bases and J by 4 bases, leaving a spacing of 4 bases between them.

Material: peripheral blood. The sequence is built from TRBV24-1 and TRBJ2-5; there is no confident call for the D gene. The receptor was derived from a woman aged 25 to 39 who had recovered from COVID-19. The DNA reads as follows: TGTGCCACCAGTGATTACGGAGAGACCCAGTACTTC. Protein translation: CATSDYGETQYF.